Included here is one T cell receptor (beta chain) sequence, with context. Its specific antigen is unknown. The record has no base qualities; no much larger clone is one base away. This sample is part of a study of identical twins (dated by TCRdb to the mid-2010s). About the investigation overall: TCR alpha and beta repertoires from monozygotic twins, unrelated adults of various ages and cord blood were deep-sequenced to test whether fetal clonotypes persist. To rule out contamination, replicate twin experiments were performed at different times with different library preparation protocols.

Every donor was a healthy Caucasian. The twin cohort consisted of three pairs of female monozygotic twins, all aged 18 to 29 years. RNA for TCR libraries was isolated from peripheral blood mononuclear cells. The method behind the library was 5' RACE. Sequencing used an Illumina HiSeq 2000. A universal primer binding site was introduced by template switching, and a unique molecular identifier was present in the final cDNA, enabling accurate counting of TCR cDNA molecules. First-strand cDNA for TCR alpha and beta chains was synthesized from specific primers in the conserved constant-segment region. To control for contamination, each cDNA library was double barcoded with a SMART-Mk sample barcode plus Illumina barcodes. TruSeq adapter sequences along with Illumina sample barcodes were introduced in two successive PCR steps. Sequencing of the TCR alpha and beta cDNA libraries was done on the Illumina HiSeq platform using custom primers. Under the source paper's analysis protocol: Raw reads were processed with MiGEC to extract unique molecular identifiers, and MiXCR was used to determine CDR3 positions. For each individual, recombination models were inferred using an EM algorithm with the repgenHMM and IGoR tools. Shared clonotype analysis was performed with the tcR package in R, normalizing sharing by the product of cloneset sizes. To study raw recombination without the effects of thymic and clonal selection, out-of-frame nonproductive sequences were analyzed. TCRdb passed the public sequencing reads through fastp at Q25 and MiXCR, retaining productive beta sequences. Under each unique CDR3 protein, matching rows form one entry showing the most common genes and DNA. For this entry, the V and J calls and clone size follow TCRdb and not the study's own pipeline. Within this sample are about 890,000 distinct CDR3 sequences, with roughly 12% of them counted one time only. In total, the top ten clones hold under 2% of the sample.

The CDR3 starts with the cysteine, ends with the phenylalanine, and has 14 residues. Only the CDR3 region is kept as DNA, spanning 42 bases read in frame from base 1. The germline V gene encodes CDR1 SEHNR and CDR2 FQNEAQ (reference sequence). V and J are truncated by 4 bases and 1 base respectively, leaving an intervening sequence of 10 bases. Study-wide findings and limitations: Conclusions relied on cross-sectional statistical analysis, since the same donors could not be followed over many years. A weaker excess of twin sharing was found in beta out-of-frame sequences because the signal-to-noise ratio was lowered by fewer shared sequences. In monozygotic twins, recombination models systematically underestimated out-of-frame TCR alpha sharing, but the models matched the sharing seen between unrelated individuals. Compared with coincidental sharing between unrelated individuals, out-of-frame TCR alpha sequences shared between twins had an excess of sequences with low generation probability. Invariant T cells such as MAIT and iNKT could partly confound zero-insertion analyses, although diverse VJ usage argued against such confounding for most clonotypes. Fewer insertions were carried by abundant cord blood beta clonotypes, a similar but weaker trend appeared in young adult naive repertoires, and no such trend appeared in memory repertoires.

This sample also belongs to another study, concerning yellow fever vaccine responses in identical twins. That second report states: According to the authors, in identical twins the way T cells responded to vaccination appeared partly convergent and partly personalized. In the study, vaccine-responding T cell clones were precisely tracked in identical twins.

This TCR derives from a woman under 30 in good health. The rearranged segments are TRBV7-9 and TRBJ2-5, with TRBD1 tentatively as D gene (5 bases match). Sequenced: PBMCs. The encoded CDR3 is CASSSYRLQETQYF. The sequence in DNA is TGTGCCAGCAGCTCATACAGGCTCCAAGAGACCCAGTACTTC.